This TCR beta chain was recorded in a study of blood T cell repertoires in COVID-19. Study as a whole: PBMCs, B-cell-depleted T cells, or T cells provided the cDNA or gDNA that made up the material.

The protocol was immunoSEQ multiplex PCR, while the TCRdb copy is restricted to in-frame clones and leaves out a portion. Counted here are approximately 330,000 clones, around nine tenths occurring once; the ten biggest clones make up roughly a tenth. CDR3 length: 15 residues. Per germline, CDR1 LGHDT and CDR2 YNNKEL (reference sequence). The V and J ends lost 4 bases and 14 bases respectively, with 21 bases between them. Ages ranged from about 18 to 89 years, with residence in 20 to 30 US areas. Assignments of participants to cohorts depended upon their own reported clinical history. The study counted Cohort 3 donors as recovered given two negative PCRs, clearance, or symptom resolution.

J is TRBJ1-6 and V is TRBV3-1 (or the pseudogene TRBV3-2); a weak D match, TRBD1 (5 bases). The sequencing input was PBMCs or T cells enriched from blood (not recorded which). The sequence was collected from a woman aged 30 to 39 who had recovered from COVID-19. The CDR3 sequence is CASSRSPLSGVTLHF. For the CDR3, the DNA is TGTGCCAGCAGCCGTTCTCCACTCTCGGGGGTGACCCTCCACTTT.